This T cell receptor (beta chain) was sequenced in a study of tumor-infiltrating lymphocytes in oesophageal squamous cell carcinoma. Germline-derived CDR1 and CDR2 are SGHTA and FQGTGA. Ends included, the CDR3 has 16 residues. TCRdb re-derived calls from the PCR reads in MiXCR, one entry per CDR3 protein. The sample yields 15,000 to 25,000 distinct CDR3 sequences, about 40% seen once. Notes on this clonotype: Lacking the conserved final phenylalanine or tryptophan, this CDR3 likely reflects a read error. The limits of the CDR3 on the DNA are not certain, so only TCRdb's listed CDR3 is given.

The receptor's source is a male donor with esophageal squamous cell carcinoma. The sequencing sample was made of normal esophageal tissue next to the tumor. The rearrangement uses TRBV7-3 and TRBJ2-5; the table's D call, TRBD1, was not checked against the DNA. CDR3 residues: CASSSGWGVNEQFFGA.